This TCR beta chain emerged from a study of PD-1 blockade in classical Hodgkin lymphoma. Looking at the study overall: Patients got intravenous nivolumab 3 mg/kg every 2 weeks.

For this clone: The antigen is unknown.

General study findings and limits: Whereas CD4+ TCR diversity had risen significantly by C4D1, CD8+ TCR diversity had not.

Here immunoSEQ multiplex PCR was the method, and the copy in TCRdb shows in-frame clones only, minus some. In the table there are fewer than 80,000 clones, about 64% of which are singletons. Germline lookup yields CDR1 MNHNY and CDR2 SVGAGI (reference sequence). The CDR3 is 13 residues long. Trimming took off 7 bases at V and 3 bases at J, with 10 bases between the two ends. Each patient relapsed following autologous stem cell transplantation, and prior brentuximab vedotin exposure differed. This specimen consisted of peripheral blood mononuclear cells (PBMCs), obtained before the second cycle of nivolumab. The rearrangement uses TRBV6-6 and TRBJ2-1; tentatively, D is TRBD2 (6 bases). The sequence was collected from a human donor with classical Hodgkin lymphoma. CDR3 protein: CASKRDFYNEQFF. Written as DNA, the CDR3 is TGTGCCAGCAAACGGGACTTCTACAATGAGCAGTTCTTC.